This passage covers 25 T cell receptor beta chains from one sample sequenced in a study of sequential checkpoint blockade in melanoma. Repertoires were generated with immunoSEQ multiplex PCR, while TCRdb's copy carries only in-frame clones and drops some. This sample carries 1,500 to 2,000 clones, 18% of them seen once, and the ten largest clones take around 9%. Treatment here: randomized to nivolumab then ipilimumab (arm A) or the reverse (arm B). Here the sequenced sample was tumor tissue (inferred from file names), taken from a patient given nivolumab and ipilimumab in sequence. The receptors were sampled from a human donor with melanoma.

This clone ranks as medium-sized. V usage is TRBV11-3 and J usage is TRBJ1-3; the D gene is possibly TRBD1 (6 bases). Germline V CDR1 and CDR2: SGHNT, YENEEA. V dropped 3 bases and J dropped 0 bases, with 12 bases sitting between them. This CDR3 contains 16 residues. The CDR3 DNA reads as TGTGCCAGCAGCTTGGGGGCTGGCTTCTCTGGAAACACCATATATTTT. Its protein is CASSLGAGFSGNTIYF.

This chain joins TRBV28 and TRBJ1-4; D may be TRBD1 (6 bases). In germline, CDR1 is MDHEN, CDR2 SYDVKM. V was shortened by 1 base and J by 8 bases, with 14 bases between the two germline ends. The CDR3 is 15 amino acids. The CDR3 DNA follows: TGTGCCAGCAGTTTATTCTCAGGGGTAGGGGAAAAACTGTTTTTT. Protein sequence: CASSLFSGVGEKLFF.

The gene calls are TRBV19 and TRBJ2-7; 7 bases agree with TRBD1. Per germline, CDR1 LNHDA and CDR2 SQIVND (reference sequence). V shed 6 bases, J shed 5 bases, and the junction held 10 bases outside the gene matches. The CDR3 runs to 14 residues. The CDR3, as DNA: TGTGCCAGTAGCCCGGGACAGAGCCCGCACGAGCAGTACTTC. Protein: CASSPGQSPHEQYF.

This clone was seen more than once but under ten times. V gene TRBV11-3 combines with J gene TRBJ2-7, with TRBD1 as a possible D gene (6 bases). The V end was cut by 5 bases, the J end by 3 bases, with 14 bases between. Looked up from germline, CDR1 is SGHNT and CDR2 is YENEEA. This CDR3 comprises 14 residues. This CDR3 reads CASSPSSDSYEQYF. Here the CDR3 DNA reads TGTGCCAGCAGCCCAAGCTCGGACAGCTACGAGCAGTACTTC.

This clone was seen more than once but under ten times. This CDR3 is also generated by other DNA sequences in the sample. The V and J genes are TRBV19 and TRBJ2-1; the match to TRBD1 covers 8 bases. J gave up 1 base and V 5 bases, and 4 bases lay outside the gene matches. Germline-derived CDR1 and CDR2 are LNHDA and SQIVND (reference sequence). This CDR3 has 15 amino acids. The CDR3 region has the DNA TGTGCCAGTAGTCCTACAGGGGGATCCTACAATGAGCAGTTCTTC. Protein sequence: CASSPTGGSYNEQFF.

This clone was seen a handful of times. The chain is built from TRBV6-8 and TRBJ1-5, with 9 bases lining up with TRBD1. J was trimmed by 9 bases and V by 10 bases; bases with no gene match: 13. Germline-derived CDR1 and CDR2 are MNHGY and SAAAGT. CDR3 length equals 14 residues. The CDR3 region is CAIRATDRGPPQHF. CDR3 nucleotides: TGTGCCATCAGGGCGACGGACAGGGGACCGCCCCAGCATTTT.

The chain employs TRBV10-2 and TRBJ1-2, with 8 bases identical to TRBD1. With 7 bases clipped from V and 0 bases from J, the junction kept 4 bases outside the gene matches. The CDR3 has 14 amino acids. Per the germline V gene, CDR1 is WSHSY and CDR2 is SAAADI. CDR3 sequence: CASNTGGANYGYTF. The CDR3 region has the DNA TGCGCCAGCAATACAGGGGGAGCTAACTATGGCTACACCTTC.

This clone was counted ten times or more. The genes are TRBV11-3 and TRBJ1-1; D may be TRBD1 (6 bases). The CDR3 runs 15 residues. V lost 4 bases to trimming and J lost 4 bases, with 16 bases between them. Looked up from germline, CDR1 is SGHNT and CDR2 is YENEEA. The CDR3 sequence: CASSYKQGGSTEAFF. CDR3 DNA sequence: TGTGCCAGCAGCTACAAACAGGGAGGCAGCACTGAAGCTTTCTTT.

This clone was counted between two and nine times. This rearrangement joins TRBV28 to TRBJ1-4; TRBD1 agrees at 9 bases. In germline, CDR1 is MDHEN, CDR2 SYDVKM. This CDR3 has 13 residues. Trimming took 4 bases from V and 6 from J; bases not matched to a gene: 0. The CDR3 region is CASSWDRDEKLFF. As DNA, the CDR3 is TGTGCCAGCAGTTGGGACAGGGATGAAAAACTGTTTTTT.

The chain uses TRBV5-1 and TRBJ2-1; 11 nucleotides align to TRBD1. The trim removed 0 bases at V and 6 bases at J, leaving 8 bases unmatched. CDR1 SGHRS and CDR2 YFSETQ come from the germline V gene. The CDR3 is 17 amino acids. In nucleotides, the CDR3 is TGCGCCAGCAGCTTGGCCGGGGGGACAGGGGGTAGCAATGAGCAGTTCTTC. It is translated as CASSLAGGTGGSNEQFF.

This clone ranks as large. The chain has TRBV6-8 and TRBJ1-1; no clear D gene. V was clipped by 6 bases and J by 4 bases, with 12 bases between them. This CDR3 is built from 13 residues. Germline loops: CDR1 MNHGY, CDR2 SAAAGT. CDR3 sequence (DNA): TGTGCCAGCAGGGACCAGAAGGGCACTGAAGCTTTCTTT. It yields the protein CASRDQKGTEAFF.

This clone appeared a few times. This sequence joins TRBV19 and TRBJ1-2; the match to TRBD1 covers 7 bases. The junction had 4 bases not matched to a gene; V was cut back by 9 bases and J by 3 bases. Germline CDR1 and CDR2: LNHDA and SQIVND (reference sequence). CDR3 size: 12 residues. In nucleotides, the CDR3 is TGTGCCAGCGGGACAGAGGACTATGGCTACACCTTC. This codes for CASGTEDYGYTF.

This clone has at least ten counts. This chain links TRBV10-3 with TRBJ1-2; D uncertain. The length of the CDR3 is 15 residues. CDR1 and CDR2 from the germline V gene are ENHRY and SYGVKD. V was trimmed by 0 bases and J by 0 bases, leaving 8 bases between them. CDR3 nucleotides: TGTGCCATCAGTGAGTCGGGCTTGACTAACTATGGCTACACCTTC. Its translation is CAISESGLTNYGYTF.

This clone is medium-sized within its sample. CDR3 nucleotides: TGTGCCAGCAGTTACTCGAGGCTCCCGATAGCGGGGGAGGAAGAGACCCAGTACTTC. Encoded protein: CASSYSRLPIAGEEETQYF. This chain joins TRBV6-8 and TRBJ2-5, with 9 bases fitting TRBD2. The CDR3 consists of 19 residues. The ends lost 0 bases at V and 3 bases at J; junction bases unmatched: 14. Germline loops: CDR1 MNHGY, CDR2 SAAAGT.

This rearrangement joins TRBV5-1 to TRBJ1-5; D is unresolved. Looked up from germline, CDR1 is SGHRS and CDR2 is YFSETQ. The V end was cut by 4 bases, the J end by 0 bases, with 8 bases between. There are 14 residues in the CDR3. CDR3: CASSEGYSNQPQHF. In nucleotides, the CDR3 is TGCGCCAGCAGCGAAGGATATAGCAATCAGCCCCAGCATTTT.

This clone is medium-sized in the sample. The chain joins TRBV11-3 to TRBJ1-1; weak D call: TRBD1 (6 bases). CDR1 is SGHNT, CDR2 YENEEA, per germline. CDR3 length equals 14 residues. The V gene lost 4 bases and the J gene lost 0 bases, with 9 bases spanning the gap. This CDR3 reads CASSWGPMNTEAFF. DNA of the CDR3: TGTGCCAGCAGCTGGGGGCCCATGAACACTGAAGCTTTCTTT.

The rearrangement uses TRBV19 and TRBJ1-2; 8 nucleotides line up with TRBD1. CDR3 size: 13 residues. Germline V gene lookup returns CDR1 LNHDA and CDR2 SQIVND (reference sequence). With V trimmed by 3 bases and J by 6 bases, 3 bases remained unmatched. CDR3 DNA: TGTGCCAGTAGTATTTCAGGGGGCCATGGCTACACCTTC. The encoded protein is CASSISGGHGYTF.

The sample holds a few counts of this clone. This chain links TRBV6-8 with TRBJ2-1; 8 nucleotides line up with TRBD2. The trim removed 1 base at V and 7 bases at J, leaving 6 bases unmatched. This CDR3 is 15 amino acids long. Germline V lookup: CDR1 MNHGY, CDR2 SAAAGT. This CDR3 is CASSYLPTSVNEQFF. CDR3 DNA: TGTGCCAGCAGTTACTTGCCGACTAGCGTTAATGAGCAGTTCTTC.

Only a few counts were recorded for this clone. The chain uses TRBV5-1 and TRBJ1-4, with TRBD1 identical over 7 bases. Trimming at V came to 3 bases and at J to 8 bases, leaving 7 bases not matched to a gene. The CDR3 has 14 residues. CDR1 is SGHRS and CDR2 is YFSETQ in the germline V gene. Here the CDR3 DNA reads TGCGCCAGCAGCTCGACAGGGTTCGAAGAAAAACTGTTTTTT. Translation: CASSSTGFEEKLFF.

This clone is termed medium-sized. The DNA of the CDR3 is TGTGCCAGCAGCCCAACAGGAGACAATGAGCAGTTCTTC. It encodes CASSPTGDNEQFF. The V gene is TRBV7-1, the J gene TRBJ2-1; TRBD1 is a possible D gene (5 bases). TRBV7-1 is flagged as an ORF with uncertain function. This CDR3 has 13 amino acids. Trimming took 5 bases from V and 5 from J, leaving 10 bases between them.

By its share, this clone is medium-sized. J is TRBJ1-2 and V is TRBV6-8; no reliable D call. The CDR3 has 13 amino acids. Germline V lookup: CDR1 MNHGY, CDR2 SAAAGT. V lost 5 bases to trimming and J lost 8 bases, with 15 bases between them. The chain's CDR3 is CASSEDGFGGYTF. The CDR3 bases are TGTGCCAGCAGTGAGGATGGGTTCGGGGGCTACACCTTC.

This clone is classed as medium-sized. This sequence joins TRBV9 and TRBJ2-2, with 12 bases identical to TRBD2. Losses at the gene ends were 0 bases for V and 2 bases for J; bases not matched to a gene: 5. The CDR3 has 18 residues. The germline gives CDR1 SGDLS, CDR2 YYNGEE. This CDR3 reads CASSVASGGAANTGELFF. DNA of the CDR3: TGTGCCAGCAGCGTAGCTAGCGGGGGGGCGGCAAACACCGGGGAGCTGTTTTTT.

This rearrangement joins TRBV5-1 to TRBJ1-1; D is ambiguous. Germline V gene sequence: CDR1 SGHRS, CDR2 YFSETQ. The length of the CDR3 is 14 residues. The V end lost 0 bases, the J end lost 0 bases, and 6 bases lay between the germline ends. CDR3 amino acids: CASSLAPVNTEAFF. Here the CDR3 DNA reads TGCGCCAGCAGCTTGGCCCCGGTGAACACTGAAGCTTTCTTT.

This clone rates as medium-sized. V usage is TRBV9 and J usage is TRBJ2-5; D gene unclear. This CDR3 has 14 residues. CDR1 is SGDLS, CDR2 YYNGEE, per germline. Trimming pared 3 bases from V and 1 base from J, leaving 10 bases between. Here the CDR3 DNA reads TGTGCCAGCAGCGGGAGCCGGGCCCAAGAGACCCAGTACTTC. Residues: CASSGSRAQETQYF.

This clone occurred a few times. V gene TRBV28 combines with J gene TRBJ2-5; TRBD1 agrees at 9 bases. CDR3 length: 13 amino acids. CDR1 is MDHEN and CDR2 is SYDVKM in the germline V gene. V lost 8 bases to trimming and J lost 3 bases; unmatched junction nucleotides: 4. The CDR3 nucleotides read TGTGCCAGCGGGACAGGGCGAAAAGAGACCCAGTACTTC. The encoded protein is CASGTGRKETQYF.